This T cell receptor (beta chain) was sequenced during a study of CD8+ T cells in alopecia areata. Overall study: Treatment comprised oral tofacitinib, 5 to 10 mg twice daily, in treated patients. Study findings and constraints: Resident alphabeta T cells of normal skin are also sequenced in scalp samples.

The sequencing template was cDNA reverse transcribed from extracted RNA. Profiled with immunoSEQ multiplex PCR; TCRdb holds only in-frame clones, not every one. This sample carries hundreds of thousands of clones, about two thirds of them seen once, and the ten largest clones take 1% to 1.5%. As regards this clone: Its antigen is as yet unknown.

Peripheral blood and lesional scalp punch biopsies were taken from alopecia areata patients. Sorting separated CD4+ and CD8+ T cells out of PBMCs. V shed 5 bases and J 2 bases; nucleotides not matched to a gene: 5. Per the germline V gene, CDR1 is MNHEY and CDR2 is SMNVEV (reference sequence). The CDR3 spans 14 residues. This chain links TRBV27 with TRBJ2-5; 7 bases fit TRBD1. Sequenced here: CD4+ T cells sorted from blood, sampled at week 0. The receptor comes from a human donor with alopecia areata. The CDR3 nucleotides are TGTGCCAGCAGTAGGGACAGAACTCAAGAGACCCAGTACTTC. Its translation is CASSRDRTQETQYF.